These 9 T cell receptor beta chains were all obtained from the same sample, sequenced in a study of CD8+ T cells in alopecia areata. The authors extracted RNA and reverse transcribed it into cDNA as the sequencing template. Repertoires were generated with immunoSEQ multiplex PCR, while TCRdb's copy carries only in-frame clones and drops some. There are 130,000 or so clones in the sample; 85% to 90% occur only once, and approximately 13% lies in the top ten. Stated treatment: oral pan-JAK inhibitor, 5-10 mg twice daily. The material sequenced was CD8+ T cells sorted from blood, taken at week 4, from a patient treated with tofacitinib. Every receptor here comes from a human donor with alopecia areata.

V gene TRBV30 combines with J gene TRBJ1-1; D is ambiguous. Germline V gene sequence: CDR1 GTSNPN, CDR2 SVGIG (reference sequence). The CDR3 runs to 11 residues. Deletions cut 3 bases from V and 4 bases from J, with 6 bases between. DNA of the CDR3: TGTGCCTGGAGCCAGAGCACTGAAGCTTTCTTT. Its protein is CAWSQSTEAFF.

This clone has more than one count but fewer than ten. At the DNA level, this CDR3 is encoded by other sequences in the same sample as well. This chain links TRBV11-2 with TRBJ2-6; D gene ambiguous. V lost 5 bases and J lost 0, with 5 bases in between. Germline V lookup: CDR1 SGHAT, CDR2 FQNNGV. The CDR3 contains 14 residues. The CDR3 nucleotides read TGTGCCAGCAGCCTAATCTCTGGGGCCAACGTCCTGACTTTC. It yields the protein CASSLISGANVLTF.

The rearrangement uses TRBV7-6 and TRBJ1-4; tentative D call: TRBD1 (6 bases). There are 16 residues in the CDR3. V lost 5 bases and J 0 bases, leaving 13 bases between the germline ends. Germline CDR1 reads SGHVS; CDR2 reads FNYEAQ. The CDR3 region is CASSAGEGPTNEKLFF. CDR3 bases: TGTGCCAGCAGCGCAGGGGAAGGGCCAACTAATGAAAAACTGTTTTTT.

The chain joins TRBV6-1 to TRBJ1-5; the match to TRBD1 covers 7 bases. J gave up 7 bases and V 3 bases, and 9 bases lay outside the gene matches. CDR1 and CDR2 from the germline V gene are MNHNS and SASEGT. This CDR3 has 15 amino acids. The CDR3: CASSERGRNKQPQHF. CDR3 nucleotide sequence: TGTGCCAGCAGTGAGAGGGGGCGGAATAAGCAGCCCCAGCATTTT.

The CDR3 spells CASSFPGDNEKLFF. CDR3 nucleotide sequence: TGTGCCAGCAGCTTTCCAGGGGATAATGAAAAACTGTTTTTT. The chain links TRBV11-2 to TRBJ1-4; D is perhaps TRBD1 (6 bases). V was pared by 3 bases and J by 4 bases, with 9 bases between. The CDR3 has 14 amino acids. CDR1 SGHAT and CDR2 FQNNGV come from the germline V gene.

The genes are TRBV5-6 and TRBJ1-2; no definite D call. From germline, CDR1 is SGHDT and CDR2 YYEEEE. The CDR3 runs 14 residues. V gave up 7 bases and J gave up 4 bases, with 17 bases separating them. CDR3 residues: CASSPGGNLYGYTF. For the CDR3, the DNA is TGTGCCAGCTCACCCGGCGGCAACCTCTATGGCTACACCTTC.

Turning to this clone: A junction end diverges from the germline sequence, so it may reflect a read error. The chain combines TRBV29-1 with TRBJ2-7; 11 nucleotides match TRBD2. The CDR3 sequence is 14 residues long. Per the germline V gene, CDR1 is SQVTM and CDR2 is ANQGSEA. In DNA, the CDR3 is TGCAGCGTTGAAGCTAGCGGGGGGTCCTATGAGCAGTACTTC. This translates into CSVEASGGSYEQYF.

The chain links TRBV30 to TRBJ2-4; 7 nucleotides align to TRBD2. Germline trimming cut 5 bases from V and 0 bases from J; bases unmatched to any gene: 4. This CDR3 is 14 amino acids long. Looked up from germline, CDR1 is GTSNPN and CDR2 is SVGIG (reference sequence). The CDR3 spells CAWDLAGAKNIQYF. In nucleotides, the CDR3 is TGTGCCTGGGATTTAGCGGGAGCCAAAAACATTCAGTACTTC.

The rearrangement uses TRBV28 and TRBJ2-3; 7 bases are a match to TRBD2. Germline assignment: CDR1 MDHEN and CDR2 SYDVKM. Trimming removed 2 bases from V and 0 bases from J; junction bases left unmatched: 8. This CDR3 is 17 amino acids long. DNA for the CDR3: TGTGCCAGCAGTTTAACGGCTAGCGGACATAGCACAGATACGCAGTATTTT. This sequence encodes CASSLTASGHSTDTQYF.